These 27 T cell receptor beta chains were all obtained from the same sample, sequenced in a study of shared clonotypes between healthy human individuals. TCRdb's copy holds only in-frame clones and misses some; the assay was immunoSEQ multiplex PCR. Of 1 million to 1.2 million clones listed, 70% to 80% are singletons. The sample comprised memory CD4+ T cells from PBMCs. Subset described: CD45RA-negative fraction. Every receptor here comes from a man between 18 and 29 years old in good health. Some clones in this sample may be carry-over from other donors' samples.

The chain uses TRBV5-5 and TRBJ2-7; D is possibly TRBD2 (6 bases). Trimming took 1 base from V and 7 from J, leaving 15 bases between them. The germline CDR1 and CDR2 sequences are SGHKS and YYEKEE (reference sequence). The CDR3 spans 14 residues. The CDR3 reads CASSLYGSGREQYF. In nucleotides, the CDR3 is TGTGCCAGCAGCTTGTACGGATCAGGGAGGGAGCAGTACTTC.

V usage is TRBV7-2 and J usage is TRBJ1-5; D unclear. V gave up 4 bases and J gave up 9 bases, with 16 bases separating them. This CDR3 is 14 amino acids long. Germline CDR1 reads SGHTA; CDR2 reads FQGNSA. The CDR3 sequence: CASSSLYGSGPQHF. The CDR3 coding sequence is TGTGCCAGCAGCTCACTATATGGTTCTGGGCCCCAGCATTTT.

The rearrangement joins TRBV5-1 to TRBJ2-7; TRBD2 agrees at 9 bases. There are 15 residues in the CDR3. The ends lost 0 bases at V and 2 bases at J; junction bases unmatched: 3. Germline V gene data show CDR1 as SGHRS and CDR2 as YFSETQ. The CDR3 sequence: CASSLDVAGAYEQYF. In DNA form, the CDR3 reads TGCGCCAGCAGCTTGGACGTAGCGGGGGCCTACGAGCAGTACTTC.

This clone occurred a few times. This chain uses TRBV18 with TRBJ1-1; perhaps TRBD1 as D (5 bases). Germline CDR1 is KGHSH and CDR2 is LQKENI. Trimming took 1 base from V and 3 from J, leaving 18 bases between them. This CDR3 region has 17 residues. CDR3 residues: CASSPRLGGVGDTEAFF. CDR3 bases: TGTGCCAGCTCACCACGACTCGGGGGGGTGGGAGACACTGAAGCTTTCTTT.

The chain links TRBV7-2 to TRBJ1-5; D remains ambiguous. CDR3 length: 14 residues. Germline lookup yields CDR1 SGHTA and CDR2 FQGNSA. The V gene lost 5 bases and the J gene lost 3 bases, with 11 bases spanning the gap. The chain's CDR3 is CASSREGNNQPQHF. CDR3 sequence (DNA): TGTGCCAGCAGCCGGGAAGGGAACAATCAGCCCCAGCATTTT.

This chain connects TRBV2 to TRBJ2-3; 7 positions agree with TRBD2. CDR1 and CDR2 (germline): SNHLY, FYNNEI. The CDR3 has 16 residues. J gave up 2 bases and V 8 bases, and 13 bases lay outside the gene matches. The CDR3 here is CASRPSPSGYTDTQYF. The CDR3 bases are TGTGCCAGCCGTCCGTCCCCTAGCGGATACACAGATACGCAGTATTTT. Looking up the rest from reference TRBV2 and TRBJ2-3 gives the full variable domain: EPEVTQTPSHQVTQMGQEVILRCVPISNHLYFYWYRQILGQKVEFLVSFYNNEISEKSEIFDDQFSVERPDGSNFTLKIRSTKLEDSAMYFCASRPSPSGYTDTQYFGPGTRLTVL.

This chain joins TRBV5-1 and TRBJ2-5; either TRBD1 or TRBD2 may supply D (5 bases each). The CDR3 runs to 13 residues. Germline CDR1 reads SGHRS; CDR2 reads YFSETQ. Trimming stripped 1 base from V and 4 bases from J, with 8 bases between. This CDR3 reads CASSLPGTETQYF. The DNA for the CDR3 is TGCGCCAGCAGCTTGCCGGGGACAGAGACCCAGTACTTC.

In the case of this clone: Additional DNA sequences in this sample encode the identical CDR3. The V and J genes are TRBV5-1 and TRBJ1-2; weak D call: TRBD1 (6 bases). With 5 bases removed from V and 0 bases from J, the gap between germline ends came to 14 bases. This CDR3 spans 15 amino acids. Germline CDR1 is SGHRS and CDR2 is YFSETQ. The CDR3 DNA follows: TGCGCCAGCAGTCCTGGACAGCTAGCTAACTATGGCTACACCTTC. Its translation is CASSPGQLANYGYTF.

The V call is TRBV11-2, the J call TRBJ2-7; D may match TRBD1 or TRBD2 (6 bases each). The CDR3 runs 13 residues. V lost 9 bases, J lost 4 bases, and 16 bases lay in between. The germline CDR1 and CDR2 sequences are SGHAT and FQNNGV. The CDR3, as DNA: TGTGCCAGGGCCCCGGGGGCCTTTTACGAGCAGTACTTC. Protein sequence: CARAPGAFYEQYF.

The gene calls are TRBV6-1 and TRBJ2-5, with TRBD2 matching 8 bases. This CDR3 region has 18 residues. Losses at the gene ends were 2 bases for V and 7 bases for J; bases not matched to a gene: 18. Germline V CDR1 and CDR2: MNHNS, SASEGT. The CDR3 region is CASSEPPGAGGILRTQYF. CDR3 in DNA: TGTGCCAGCAGTGAACCTCCGGGGGCGGGAGGCATCTTGAGGACCCAGTACTTC.

The chain links TRBV19 to TRBJ1-1; D unclear. V dropped 10 bases and J dropped 1 base, with 13 bases sitting between them. Per germline, CDR1 LNHDA and CDR2 SQIVND (reference sequence). The CDR3 totals 13 residues. The chain's CDR3 is CAIPDGKNTEAFF. CDR3 sequence (DNA): TGTGCCATCCCTGACGGGAAGAACACTGAAGCTTTCTTT.

V gene TRBV11-2 combines with J gene TRBJ1-2; D ambiguous. The CDR3 sequence is 14 residues long. Trimming took off 5 bases at V and 5 bases at J, with 15 bases between the two ends. The germline V gene encodes CDR1 SGHAT and CDR2 FQNNGV. The CDR3: CASSDPSIPYGYTF. CDR3 nucleotide sequence: TGTGCCAGCAGCGATCCGTCCATCCCTTATGGCTACACCTTC.

In its sample, this clone was seen a few times. This chain joins TRBV7-9 and TRBJ2-6; D ambiguous. V was shortened by 5 bases and J by 1 base, with 12 bases between the two germline ends. The V gene's germline CDR1 is SEHNR and CDR2 FQNEAQ (reference sequence). The CDR3 loop spans 16 amino acids. This chain's CDR3 is CASSLRARSGANVLTF. The CDR3 coding sequence is TGTGCCAGCAGCCTAAGGGCAAGATCTGGGGCCAACGTCCTGACTTTC. The variable domain in full, completed from reference TRBV7-9 and TRBJ2-6, reads DTGVSQNPRHKITKRGQNVTFRCDPISEHNRLYWYRQTLGQGPEFLTYFQNEAQLEKSRLLSDRFSAERPKGSFSTLEIQRTEQGDSAMYLCASSLRARSGANVLTFGAGSRLTVL.

The chain has TRBV5-6 and TRBJ1-2, with D maybe TRBD1 (5 bases). Germline V CDR1 and CDR2: SGHDT, YYEEEE. V gave up 4 bases and J gave up 4 bases, with 14 bases separating them. The CDR3 runs to 14 residues. CDR3 bases: TGTGCCAGCAGCCCACCCCAAACAGGCTATGGCTACACCTTC. Amino acids: CASSPPQTGYGYTF. The variable domain in full, completed from reference TRBV5-6 and TRBJ1-2, reads DAGVTQSPTHLIKTRGQQVTLRCSPKSGHDTVSWYQQALGQGPQFIFQYYEEEERQRGNFPDRFSGHQFPNYSSELNVNALLLGDSALYLCASSPPQTGYGYTFGSGTRLTVV.

Comments on this clone: This likely reflects a read error, since a far larger clone is one base away. This chain uses TRBV27 with TRBJ1-1; 11 nucleotides line up with TRBD1. The germline V gene has CDR1 MNHEY and CDR2 SMNVEV (reference sequence). With 4 bases clipped from V and 3 bases from J, the junction kept 7 bases outside the gene matches. The CDR3 is 16 residues long. The CDR3 sequence: CASSSLRDRGDTEAFF. The DNA for the CDR3 is TGTGCCAGCAGTTCTCTCCGGGACAGGGGGGACACTGAAGCTTTCTTT.

CDR3 bases: TGTGCCATCAGTGAGGGGGAGGTGGGACAGCACAACACTGAAGCTTTCTTT. This gives the protein CAISEGEVGQHNTEAFF. V and J are TRBV10-3 and TRBJ1-1; TRBD1 matches 7 bases. V shed 2 bases, J shed 2 bases, and the junction held 11 bases outside the gene matches. From germline, CDR1 is ENHRY and CDR2 SYGVKD. This CDR3 comprises 17 residues.

The chain carries TRBV6-6 and TRBJ2-7; D ambiguous. The CDR3 contains 14 residues. The germline V gene has CDR1 MNHNY and CDR2 SVGAGI (reference sequence). With 2 bases removed from V and 4 bases from J, the gap between germline ends came to 12 bases. CDR3 amino acids: CASSYVGTIYEQYF. The CDR3 DNA reads as TGTGCCAGCAGTTACGTGGGCACTATTTACGAGCAGTACTTC.

The V call is TRBV28, the J call TRBJ2-1; the D gene is possibly TRBD2 (5 bases). The CDR3 loop spans 12 amino acids. With 3 bases removed from V and 10 bases from J, the gap between germline ends came to 10 bases. Germline V CDR1 and CDR2: MDHEN, SYDVKM. CDR3 protein: CASSLSSGEQFF. Written as DNA, the CDR3 is TGTGCCAGCAGTTTGTCATCGGGGGAGCAGTTCTTC.

Points on this clone: This specimen includes other DNA sequences encoding the same CDR3. The chain employs TRBV5-1 and TRBJ2-7; D might be TRBD2 (6 bases). Germline CDR1 is SGHRS and CDR2 is YFSETQ. Deletions cut 0 bases from V and 3 bases from J, with 10 bases between. The CDR3 consists of 14 residues. CDR3 loop: CASSLVGGSYEQYF. DNA of the CDR3: TGCGCCAGCAGCTTGGTGGGGGGAAGCTACGAGCAGTACTTC.

The chain couples TRBV29-1 to TRBJ2-2; a possible D gene is TRBD2 (5 bases). Germline CDR1 and CDR2: SQVTM and ANQGSEA. The length of the CDR3 is 16 residues. The V gene lost 1 base and the J gene lost 1 base, with 13 bases spanning the gap. The CDR3 here is CSVEVVGGGNTGELFF. The CDR3 DNA reads as TGCAGCGTTGAAGTAGTCGGCGGAGGGAACACCGGGGAGCTGTTTTTT.

The table lists this clone with a count of one. The J gene is TRBJ1-2, the V gene TRBV7-3; D is possibly TRBD1 (6 bases). The CDR3 contains 15 residues. With 3 bases removed from V and 0 bases from J, the gap between germline ends came to 11 bases. CDR1 and CDR2 (germline): SGHTA, FQGTGA. DNA of the CDR3: TGTGCCAGCAGCTTGGGACACCCGTCTAACTATGGCTACACCTTC. Encoded protein: CASSLGHPSNYGYTF.

J is TRBJ2-7 and V is TRBV4-2, with a possible D match to TRBD1 (6 bases). This CDR3 is 14 amino acids long. V lost 6 bases and J lost 1, with 13 bases in between. The V gene's germline CDR1 is LGHNA and CDR2 YNFKEQ. This chain's CDR3 is CASSPSGTSYEQYF. The DNA of the CDR3 is TGTGCCAGCAGTCCTTCCGGGACATCCTACGAGCAGTACTTC.

DNA for the CDR3: TGTGCCAGCAGTTTAAATGCGGGGTGGGAGCAGTACTTC. Translated, it gives CASSLNAGWEQYF. The chain joins TRBV27 to TRBJ2-5, with D possibly TRBD2 on 6 matching bases. V was cut by 2 bases and J by 11 bases, with 15 bases left in between. Per the germline V gene, CDR1 is MNHEY and CDR2 is SMNVEV (reference sequence). The CDR3 runs 13 residues.

The table lists this clone with a few counts. The gene calls are TRBV7-2 and TRBJ1-4; D is perhaps TRBD1 (5 bases). Germline V CDR1 and CDR2: SGHTA, FQGNSA. The CDR3 covers 12 residues. Trimming pared 3 bases from V and 11 bases from J, leaving 10 bases between. The CDR3 loop is CASSFEKGKLFF. The CDR3 DNA follows: TGTGCCAGCAGCTTCGAAAAGGGGAAACTGTTTTTT.

The rearrangement links TRBV9 to TRBJ1-2, with TRBD1 matching over 10 bases. The CDR3 runs 15 residues. Trimming cost V 2 bases and J 4 bases; bases outside gene matches: 5. In germline, CDR1 is SGDLS, CDR2 YYNGEE. The CDR3 DNA reads as TGTGCCAGCAGCGTGGGGACAGGGGATGCCTATGGCTACACCTTC. Its protein product is CASSVGTGDAYGYTF.

This chain uses TRBV6-5 with TRBJ1-3, with D possibly being TRBD1 (6 bases). Germline assignment: CDR1 MNHEY and CDR2 SVGAGI. V was cut by 2 bases and J by 2 bases, with 10 bases left in between. There are 15 residues in the CDR3. Here the CDR3 reads CASSYGRGPGNTIYF. The DNA of the CDR3 is TGTGCCAGCAGTTACGGGCGGGGGCCTGGAAACACCATATATTTT.

The sample holds a few counts of this clone. Other DNA variants within this sample encode the same CDR3. The chain has TRBV11-2 and TRBJ1-1; D remains unclear. The CDR3 extends over 13 amino acids. Germline loops: CDR1 SGHAT, CDR2 FQNNGV. V lost 1 base and J 3 bases, leaving 6 bases between the germline ends. The DNA of the CDR3 is TGTGCCAGCAGCTTAGTAAGGGACACTGAAGCTTTCTTT. Translating gives CASSLVRDTEAFF.